The 21 T cell receptor beta chains presented below share a single source sample, sequenced in a study of blood T cell repertoires in COVID-19 (dated by TCRdb to between 2020 and 2021). Library creation used the immunoSEQ multiplex PCR assay. TCRdb's version of the immuneACCESS table is confined to in-frame rearrangements and falls short of the full clone set. An unresolved V gene accounts for under half of the shortfall where checked; the remainder is of unknown origin. Across this sample there are 250,000 to 350,000 clones, with approximately 88% seen only once. Clones ranked in the top ten supply almost 1.5% of the sample. The sequencing sample was made of peripheral blood. These receptors were obtained from a human donor with COVID-19, enrolled during active disease. The donor label of this sample is uncertain.

The chain employs TRBV28 and TRBJ2-1; TRBD1 might be the D (6 bases). The CDR3 is 14 amino acids. The germline V gene has CDR1 MDHEN and CDR2 SYDVKM. V lost 6 bases and J 7 bases, leaving 16 bases between the germline ends. The CDR3 bases are TGTGCCAGCAGGGGGGACACCCCGGGGAATGAGCAGTTCTTC. The encoded protein is CASRGDTPGNEQFF.

This clone was counted a few times. The J gene is TRBJ2-7, the V gene TRBV27, with 10 positions matching TRBD1. This CDR3 has 15 residues. The germline CDR1 and CDR2 sequences are MNHEY and SMNVEV (reference sequence). The trim removed 6 bases at V and 7 bases at J, leaving 12 bases unmatched. The CDR3 sequence is CASSPRDRGRREQYF. The CDR3 DNA reads TGTGCCAGCAGCCCCCGGGACAGGGGCCGGAGGGAGCAGTACTTC.

This rearrangement joins TRBV9 to TRBJ2-7, with 7 bases matching TRBD2. In germline, CDR1 is SGDLS, CDR2 YYNGEE. The ends lost 0 bases at V and 1 base at J; junction bases unmatched: 4. CDR3 length: 15 amino acids. CDR3 sequence reads: CASSVGLAASYEQYF. CDR3 bases: TGTGCCAGCAGCGTAGGCCTAGCGGCATCCTACGAGCAGTACTTC.

CDR3 in DNA: TGTGCAAGCGTAATGCCCGGGGGAACGCAGTACTTC. It translates to CASVMPGGTQYF. The chain links TRBV28 to TRBJ2-7; D may be TRBD2 (6 bases). This CDR3 has 12 residues. Germline assignment: CDR1 MDHEN and CDR2 SYDVKM.

This chain joins TRBV11-1 and TRBJ2-3; D uncertain. The ends were cut back, 0 bases at V and 6 bases at J, with 10 bases in the middle. CDR1 and CDR2 from the germline V gene are SGHAT and FQDESV (reference sequence). The CDR3 is 14 residues long. CDR3 sequence: CASSLALQADTQYF. CDR3 nucleotide sequence: TGTGCCAGCAGCTTAGCGCTGCAGGCGGATACGCAGTATTTT.

The chain carries TRBV9 and TRBJ2-3; D is undetermined. The CDR3 has 12 amino acids. From germline, CDR1 is SGDLS and CDR2 YYNGEE. Between the trimmed V and J ends, which lost 1 base and 6 bases, there was a span of 6 bases. This CDR3 reads CASSVSFDTQYF. CDR3 nucleotide sequence: TGTGCCAGCAGCGTATCGTTTGATACGCAGTATTTT.

This chain joins TRBV19 and TRBJ1-2; D may be TRBD1 (5 bases). Germline-derived CDR1 and CDR2 are LNHDA and SQIVND (reference sequence). This CDR3 comprises 14 residues. The germline V and J ends were trimmed by 11 bases and 4 bases, with 20 bases remaining between them. The chain's CDR3 is CAGRPGVGGYGYTF. Here the CDR3 DNA reads TGTGCCGGCAGGCCGGGGGTTGGCGGCTATGGCTACACCTTC.

The V and J genes are TRBV11-2 and TRBJ2-5, with 8 bases fitting TRBD1. The V gene's germline CDR1 is SGHAT and CDR2 FQNNGV. After removal of 5 bases from V and 2 bases from J, the junction contained 7 bases not matched to a gene. This CDR3 contains 15 residues. The CDR3 coding sequence is TGTGCCAGCAGCCTGGCCGGGACAGGTCAAGAGACCCAGTACTTC. Protein product: CASSLAGTGQETQYF.

This clone was found once. The chain links TRBV9 to TRBJ2-1; possibly TRBD1 for D (6 bases). This CDR3 has 16 residues. V was trimmed by 1 base and J by 0 bases, leaving 11 bases between them. From germline, CDR1 is SGDLS and CDR2 YYNGEE. DNA for the CDR3: TGTGCCAGCAGCGTATTAGGGGGAAGCTCCTACAATGAGCAGTTCTTC. Encoded protein: CASSVLGGSSYNEQFF.

This chain uses TRBV27 with TRBJ2-1; 7 nucleotides match TRBD2. Germline lookup yields CDR1 MNHEY and CDR2 SMNVEV (reference sequence). With V trimmed by 0 bases and J by 3 bases, 5 bases remained unmatched. The CDR3 consists of 16 residues. CDR3 amino acids: CASSLSRDYHYNEQFF. In DNA form, the CDR3 reads TGTGCCAGCAGTTTATCCCGGGACTACCACTACAATGAGCAGTTCTTC.

This chain joins TRBV6-4 and TRBJ2-6; 7 bases map to TRBD1. V lost 4 bases and J lost 2; bases outside the gene matches: 17. The CDR3 spans 20 residues. Germline CDR1 MRHNA, CDR2 SNTAGT. The CDR3 sequence is CASSAAFLTGSNAGANVLTF. The DNA of the CDR3 is TGTGCCAGCAGTGCCGCTTTCTTGACAGGGAGTAATGCTGGGGCCAACGTCCTGACTTTC.

The V call is TRBV29-1, the J call TRBJ1-4; a weak D match, TRBD1 (5 bases). V gave up 7 bases and J gave up 3 bases, with 12 bases separating them. This CDR3 spans 13 amino acids. Germline lookup yields CDR1 SQVTM and CDR2 ANQGSEA. Here the CDR3 DNA reads TGCAGCGCCGTGACAGTTGCTAATGAAAAACTGTTTTTT. This codes for CSAVTVANEKLFF.

This rearrangement joins TRBV5-5 to TRBJ2-7, with 7 bases identical to TRBD1. This CDR3 spans 14 amino acids. Germline V gene data show CDR1 as SGHKS and CDR2 as YYEKEE (reference sequence). V lost 3 bases, J lost 3 bases, and 6 bases stayed unmatched. The CDR3 region is CASSYDRALYEQYF. CDR3 coding DNA: TGTGCCAGCAGCTATGACAGGGCACTCTACGAGCAGTACTTC.

This chain links TRBV30 with TRBJ1-4; perhaps TRBD1 as D (5 bases). The CDR3 is 13 residues long. Germline V gene lookup returns CDR1 GTSNPN and CDR2 SVGIG (reference sequence). V was trimmed by 3 bases and J by 6 bases, leaving 11 bases between them. DNA for the CDR3: TGTGCCTGGAGCCGCAGGGTAGATGAAAAACTGTTTTTT. Amino acids: CAWSRRVDEKLFF.

The V call is TRBV18, the J call TRBJ1-1, with 10 bases matching TRBD1. Germline V gene sequence: CDR1 KGHSH, CDR2 LQKENI. J gave up 2 bases and V 4 bases, and 10 bases lay outside the gene matches. CDR3 length: 17 amino acids. The CDR3 loop reads CASSRNLGTGDNTEAFF. For the CDR3, the DNA is TGTGCCAGCTCACGTAATCTGGGGACAGGGGATAACACTGAAGCTTTCTTT.

The CDR3 DNA reads TGTGCCAGTAGTATCCGGGGGGCTAATGAAAAACTGTTTTTT. Translation gives CASSIRGANEKLFF. The chain combines TRBV19 with TRBJ1-4, with TRBD1 as a possible D gene (5 bases). V was shortened by 3 bases and J by 3 bases, with 8 bases between the two germline ends. Germline V CDR1 and CDR2: LNHDA, SQIVND (reference sequence). The CDR3 length is 14 residues.

This chain connects TRBV5-4 to TRBJ1-1, with 9 bases fitting TRBD1. Trimming removed 4 bases from V and 11 bases from J; junction bases left unmatched: 12. The germline gives CDR1 SGHNT, CDR2 YYREEE (reference sequence). The CDR3 has 14 residues. CDR3 DNA: TGTGCCAGCAGCCGGACGGGACAGGGAGAGGGGGCTTTCTTT. Residues: CASSRTGQGEGAFF.

V usage is TRBV19 and J usage is TRBJ1-4; D is uncertain. Trimming took off 3 bases at V and 2 bases at J, with 7 bases between the two ends. Germline assignment: CDR1 LNHDA and CDR2 SQIVND (reference sequence). The CDR3 sequence is 14 residues long. The CDR3 DNA reads as TGTGCCAGTAGTATCAGTGCTACTAATGAAAAACTGTTTTTT. Translating it yields CASSISATNEKLFF.

V and J are TRBV5-6 and TRBJ2-1; 13 nucleotides match TRBD2. CDR1 SGHDT and CDR2 YYEEEE come from the germline V gene. This CDR3 region has 18 residues. Trimming took 4 bases from V and 6 from J; bases not matched to a gene: 13. CDR3 amino acids: CASSTLGTSGIGSNEQFF. CDR3 nucleotides: TGTGCCAGCAGCACTTTAGGGACTAGCGGGATAGGCTCCAATGAGCAGTTCTTC.

V and J are TRBV19 and TRBJ2-5, with 10 bases matching TRBD1. CDR3 size: 14 residues. V shed 6 bases, J shed 2 bases, and the junction held 3 bases outside the gene matches. Germline V gene sequence: CDR1 LNHDA, CDR2 SQIVND (reference sequence). CDR3 protein: CASRADRGQETQYF. CDR3 bases: TGTGCCAGTAGGGCGGACAGGGGGCAAGAGACCCAGTACTTC.

The rearrangement joins TRBV9 to TRBJ2-7, with 9 bases fitting TRBD2. The CDR3 loop spans 15 amino acids. Germline CDR1 is SGDLS and CDR2 is YYNGEE. V dropped 0 bases and J dropped 4; count of bases not matched to a gene: 5. The CDR3 nucleotides read TGTGCCAGCAGCGTAGAAGGTAGCGGGAGATACGAGCAGTACTTC. It is translated as CASSVEGSGRYEQYF.